The T cell receptor (beta chain) described here comes from a study of response to subunit inactivated influenza vaccine. Points from the study as a whole: Authors suggested each seasonal flu vaccination may recruit only limited numbers of new T cells.

Unmatched junction bases numbered 3, after V lost 2 bases and J lost 3 bases. This CDR3 comprises 14 residues. Germline CDR1 reads SNHLY; CDR2 reads FYNNEI. TCRdb reprocessed the RT-PCR reads via MiXCR and lists one record per CDR3 protein. The table has around 320,000 distinct CDR3 sequences, about 20% seen once; the top ten hold 10%. This clonotype was found many times. Its cognate antigen is unknown. The sequencing used PBMCs from blood, collected around 22 months after vaccination. The rearrangement joins TRBV2 to TRBJ1-1, with 7 positions matching TRBD1. The source of this sequence is a man aged 50-75 years who received an inactivated influenza vaccine. The CDR3 reads CASSEHRGDTEAFF. As DNA, the CDR3 is TGTGCCAGCAGTGAACACAGGGGCGACACTGAAGCTTTCTTT.